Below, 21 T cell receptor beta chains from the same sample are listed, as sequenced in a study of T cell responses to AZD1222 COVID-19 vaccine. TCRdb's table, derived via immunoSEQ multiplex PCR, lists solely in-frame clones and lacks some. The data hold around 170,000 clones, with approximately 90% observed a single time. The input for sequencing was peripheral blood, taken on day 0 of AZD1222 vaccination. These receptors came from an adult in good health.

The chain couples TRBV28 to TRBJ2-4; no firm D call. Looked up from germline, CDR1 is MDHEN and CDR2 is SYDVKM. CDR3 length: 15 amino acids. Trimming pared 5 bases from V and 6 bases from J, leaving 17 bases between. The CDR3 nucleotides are TGTGCCAGCAGTCCCTCTGGTCAGCATCTAAACATTCAGTACTTC. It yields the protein CASSPSGQHLNIQYF.

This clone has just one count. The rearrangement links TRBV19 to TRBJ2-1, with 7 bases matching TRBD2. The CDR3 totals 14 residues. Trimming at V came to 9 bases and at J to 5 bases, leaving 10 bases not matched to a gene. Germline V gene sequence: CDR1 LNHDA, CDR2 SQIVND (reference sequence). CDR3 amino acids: CASAQTSSNNEQFF. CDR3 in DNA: TGTGCCAGCGCTCAGACTAGCAGTAACAATGAGCAGTTCTTC.

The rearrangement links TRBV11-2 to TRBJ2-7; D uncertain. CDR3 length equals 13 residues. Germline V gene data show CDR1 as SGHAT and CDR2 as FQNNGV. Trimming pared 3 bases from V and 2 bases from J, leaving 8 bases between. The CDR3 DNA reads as TGTGCCAGCAGCTTGGGTCTTACCTACGAGCAGTACTTC. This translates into CASSLGLTYEQYF.

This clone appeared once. DNA of the CDR3: TGTGCCAGTAGTATAGGAGGGGATCGGGGCTACACCTTC. The encoded protein is CASSIGGDRGYTF. The chain is built from TRBV19 and TRBJ1-2; D may be TRBD1 (5 bases). Germline V gene lookup returns CDR1 LNHDA and CDR2 SQIVND (reference sequence). There are 13 residues in the CDR3. Trimming left V 1 base short and J 8 bases short, with 11 bases between.

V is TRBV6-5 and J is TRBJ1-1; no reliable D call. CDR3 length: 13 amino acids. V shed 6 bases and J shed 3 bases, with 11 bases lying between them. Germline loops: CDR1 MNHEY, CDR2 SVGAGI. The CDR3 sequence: CASRAYKDTEAFF. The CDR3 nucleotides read TGTGCCAGCAGGGCCTATAAGGACACTGAAGCTTTCTTT.

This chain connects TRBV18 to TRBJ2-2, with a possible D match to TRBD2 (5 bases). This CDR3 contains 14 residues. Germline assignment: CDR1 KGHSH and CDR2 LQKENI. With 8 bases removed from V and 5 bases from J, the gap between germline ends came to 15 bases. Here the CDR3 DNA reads TGTGCCAGCACCACACCACTAGGGACCGGGGAGCTGTTTTTT. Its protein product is CASTTPLGTGELFF.

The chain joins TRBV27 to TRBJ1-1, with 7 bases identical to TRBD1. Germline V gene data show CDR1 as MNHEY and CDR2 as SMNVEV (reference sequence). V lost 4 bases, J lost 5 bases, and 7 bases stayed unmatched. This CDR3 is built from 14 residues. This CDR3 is CASSSPSQGTEAFF. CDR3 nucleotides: TGTGCCAGCAGTTCACCCTCACAGGGGACTGAAGCTTTCTTT.

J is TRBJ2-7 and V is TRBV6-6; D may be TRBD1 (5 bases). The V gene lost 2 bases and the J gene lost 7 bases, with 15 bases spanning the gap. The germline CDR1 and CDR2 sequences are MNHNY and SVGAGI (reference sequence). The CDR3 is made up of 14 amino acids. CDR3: CASSYLGATDEQYF. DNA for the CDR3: TGTGCCAGCAGTTACCTTGGGGCTACGGATGAGCAGTACTTC.

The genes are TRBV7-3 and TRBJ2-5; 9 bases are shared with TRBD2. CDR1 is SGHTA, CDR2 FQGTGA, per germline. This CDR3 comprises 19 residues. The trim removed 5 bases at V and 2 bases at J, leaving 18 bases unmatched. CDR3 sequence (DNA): TGTGCCAGCAGCGCAAGGGGGCTAGCGGGACAGAGCCCACAAGAGACCCAGTACTTC. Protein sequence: CASSARGLAGQSPQETQYF.

CDR3 sequence: CASSKRLADSYNEQFF. Here the CDR3 DNA reads TGTGCCAGTTCCAAACGACTAGCGGATTCCTACAATGAGCAGTTCTTC. This rearrangement joins TRBV19 to TRBJ2-1; 9 nucleotides agree with TRBD2. Trimming at V came to 8 bases and at J to 1 base, leaving 9 bases not matched to a gene. From germline, CDR1 is LNHDA and CDR2 SQIVND (reference sequence). The CDR3 runs 16 residues.

The CDR3 sequence: CASSFRGVSTYEQYF. CDR3 nucleotides: TGTGCCAGCAGCTTTCGGGGGGTGTCTACCTACGAGCAGTACTTC. V usage is TRBV5-5 and J usage is TRBJ2-7; 7 bases align to TRBD2. Germline CDR1 is SGHKS and CDR2 is YYEKEE (reference sequence). V lost 2 bases, J lost 2 bases, and 7 bases stayed unmatched. The CDR3 sequence is 15 residues long.

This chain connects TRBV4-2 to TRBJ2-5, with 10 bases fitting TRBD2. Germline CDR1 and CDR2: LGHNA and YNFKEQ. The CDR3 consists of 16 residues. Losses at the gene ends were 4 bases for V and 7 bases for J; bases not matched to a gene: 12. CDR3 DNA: TGTGCCAGCAGCCCGCCGGGGAGCGGGAGGGCAGGGACCCAGTACTTC. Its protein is CASSPPGSGRAGTQYF.

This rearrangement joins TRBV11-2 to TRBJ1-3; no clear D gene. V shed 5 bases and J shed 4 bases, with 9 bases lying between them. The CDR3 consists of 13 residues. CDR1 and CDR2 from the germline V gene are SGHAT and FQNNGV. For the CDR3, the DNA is TGTGCCAGCAGCCCGGCGGGGGGAAACACCATATATTTT. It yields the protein CASSPAGGNTIYF.

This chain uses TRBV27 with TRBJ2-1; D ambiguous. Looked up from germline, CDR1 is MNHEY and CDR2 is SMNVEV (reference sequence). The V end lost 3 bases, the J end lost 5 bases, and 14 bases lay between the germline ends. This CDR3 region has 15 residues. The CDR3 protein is CASSFLLRLDNEQFF. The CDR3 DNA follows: TGTGCCAGCAGTTTTCTTTTGCGGCTCGACAATGAGCAGTTCTTC.

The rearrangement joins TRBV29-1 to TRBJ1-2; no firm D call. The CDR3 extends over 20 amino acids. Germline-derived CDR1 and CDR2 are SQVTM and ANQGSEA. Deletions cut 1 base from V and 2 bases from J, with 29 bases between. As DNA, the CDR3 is TGCAGCGTTGAAGCCGCTCCTGGTCCCCCAAGCTTGGAACCCAACTATGGCTACACCTTC. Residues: CSVEAAPGPPSLEPNYGYTF. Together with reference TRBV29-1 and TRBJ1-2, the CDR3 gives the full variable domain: SAVISQKPSRDICQRGTSLTIQCQVDSQVTMMFWYRQQPGQSLTLIATANQGSEATYESGFVIDKFPISRPNLTFSTLTVSNMSPEDSSIYLCSVEAAPGPPSLEPNYGYTFGSGTRLTVV.

CDR3 nucleotide sequence: TGTGCCAGCAGTTCCGAGTCAGCGGGAGGGCCCCATGAGCAGTTCTTC. Its protein is CASSSESAGGPHEQFF. The rearrangement joins TRBV28 to TRBJ2-1; TRBD2 matches at 10 bases. Looked up from germline, CDR1 is MDHEN and CDR2 is SYDVKM. Unmatched junction bases numbered 11, after V lost 4 bases and J lost 8 bases. This CDR3 is 16 amino acids long.

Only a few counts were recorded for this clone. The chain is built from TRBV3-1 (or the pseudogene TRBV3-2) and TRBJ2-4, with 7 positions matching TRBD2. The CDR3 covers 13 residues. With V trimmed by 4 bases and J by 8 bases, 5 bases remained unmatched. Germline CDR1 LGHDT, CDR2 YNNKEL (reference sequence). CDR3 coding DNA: TGTGCCAGCAGCCTGGGAGGGATGGACATTCAGTACTTC. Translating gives CASSLGGMDIQYF.

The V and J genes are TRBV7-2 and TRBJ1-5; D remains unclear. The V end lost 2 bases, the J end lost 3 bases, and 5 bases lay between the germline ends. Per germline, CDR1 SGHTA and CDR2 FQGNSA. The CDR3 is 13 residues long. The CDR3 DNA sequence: TGTGCCAGCAGCTTAAATTCCAATCAGCCCCAGCATTTT. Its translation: CASSLNSNQPQHF.

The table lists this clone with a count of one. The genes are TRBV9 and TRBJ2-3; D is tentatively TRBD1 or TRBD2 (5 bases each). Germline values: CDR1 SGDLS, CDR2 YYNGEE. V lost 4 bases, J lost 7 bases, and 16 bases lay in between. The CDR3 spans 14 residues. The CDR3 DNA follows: TGTGCCAGCAGCAACGGACTCCAGGGAAATACGCAGTATTTT. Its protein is CASSNGLQGNTQYF.

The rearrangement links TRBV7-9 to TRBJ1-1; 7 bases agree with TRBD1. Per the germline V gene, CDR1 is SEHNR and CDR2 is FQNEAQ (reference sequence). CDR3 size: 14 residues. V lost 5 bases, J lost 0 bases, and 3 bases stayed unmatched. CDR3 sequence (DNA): TGTGCCAGCAGCCCCGGACAGGTGAACACTGAAGCTTTCTTT. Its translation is CASSPGQVNTEAFF.

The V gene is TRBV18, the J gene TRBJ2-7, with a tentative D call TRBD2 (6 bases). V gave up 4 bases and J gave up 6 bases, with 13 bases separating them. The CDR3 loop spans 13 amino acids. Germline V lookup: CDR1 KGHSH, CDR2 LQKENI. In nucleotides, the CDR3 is TGTGCCAGCTCACTCGACGGGAGAGGCGAGCAGTACTTC. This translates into CASSLDGRGEQYF.